Presented here are 15 T cell receptor beta chains from one specimen sequenced in a study of cytomegalovirus exposure and HLA in healthy donors. PCR was performed using 60 Vbeta and 13 Jbeta primers. Clones were read by immunoSEQ multiplex PCR, and TCRdb kept only the in-frame ones, dropping some. This table has more than 85,000 clones, 60% to 75% appearing once. The specimen was PBMCs. Receptors were obtained from a female donor in good health and CMV-seronegative.

V usage is TRBV5-1 and J usage is TRBJ2-2; 7 bases are a match to TRBD1. CDR1 and CDR2 from the germline V gene are SGHRS and YFSETQ. CDR3 length: 15 residues. J was trimmed by 2 bases and V by 4 bases; bases with no gene match: 5. CDR3 DNA sequence: TGCGCCAGCAGCATAGGACAGGCCAACACCGGGGAGCTGTTTTTT. Protein sequence: CASSIGQANTGELFF.

The V call is TRBV28, the J call TRBJ2-5; 8 bases line up with TRBD2. The germline V gene encodes CDR1 MDHEN and CDR2 SYDVKM. V lost 5 bases to trimming and J lost 4 bases; unmatched junction nucleotides: 9. The CDR3 consists of 15 residues. This CDR3 is CASSPGRGGPETQYF. DNA of the CDR3: TGTGCCAGCAGTCCAGGCCGCGGGGGGCCAGAGACCCAGTACTTC.

The chain carries TRBV28 and TRBJ1-1; 7 bases map to TRBD1. The CDR3 length is 16 residues. Per germline, CDR1 MDHEN and CDR2 SYDVKM. With 5 bases clipped from V and 0 bases from J, the junction kept 9 bases outside the gene matches. CDR3 sequence (DNA): TGTGCCAGCAGTGCTCCGGGACAGCCCATGAACACTGAAGCTTTCTTT. Its protein product is CASSAPGQPMNTEAFF. Variable domain in full (rest from reference TRBV28 and TRBJ1-1): DVKVTQSSRYLVKRTGEKVFLECVQDMDHENMFWYRQDPGLGLRLIYFSYDVKMKEKGDIPEGYSVSREKKERFSLILESASTNQTSMYLCASSAPGQPMNTEAFFGQGTRLTVV.

This CDR3 is CASSEALAGVNTGELFF. DNA of the CDR3: TGTGCCAGCAGTGAAGCACTAGCGGGAGTGAACACCGGGGAGCTGTTTTTT. The chain couples TRBV2 to TRBJ2-2; 11 bases map to TRBD2. After removal of 0 bases from V and 1 base from J, the junction contained 1 base not matched to a gene. From germline, CDR1 is SNHLY and CDR2 FYNNEI. The CDR3 has 17 amino acids. The whole variable domain, remainder taken from reference TRBV2 and TRBJ2-2, is EPEVTQTPSHQVTQMGQEVILRCVPISNHLYFYWYRQILGQKVEFLVSFYNNEISEKSEIFDDQFSVERPDGSNFTLKIRSTKLEDSAMYFCASSEALAGVNTGELFFGEGSRLTVL.

This clone was recorded a few times. The chain is built from TRBV5-8 and TRBJ1-1; maybe TRBD1 (6 bases). CDR3 length: 15 amino acids. V shed 2 bases and J shed 6 bases, with 17 bases lying between them. CDR1 is SGHTS and CDR2 is YDEGEE in the germline V gene. The CDR3 nucleotides read TGTGCCAGCAGCTTAGACCTTATCAGGGGCGCTGAAGCTTTCTTT. It yields the protein CASSLDLIRGAEAFF.

The J gene is TRBJ2-1, the V gene TRBV6-5; TRBD2 matches 14 bases. Trimming at V came to 7 bases and at J to 10 bases, leaving 9 bases not matched to a gene. The germline V gene encodes CDR1 MNHEY and CDR2 SVGAGI. The CDR3 spans 15 residues. Here the CDR3 DNA reads TGTGCCAGCACTGCGGGACTAGCGGGAGCGGGGGAGCAGTTCTTC. Residues: CASTAGLAGAGEQFF.

J is TRBJ2-2 and V is TRBV14, with 8 bases identical to TRBD2. The CDR3 totals 15 residues. V gave up 3 bases and J gave up 6 bases; unmatched junction bases: 6. Germline V gives CDR1 SGHDN, CDR2 FVKESK. CDR3 DNA: TGTGCCAGCAGCCAGGCTAGCGGGCTGTCCGGGGAGCTGTTTTTT. This translates into CASSQASGLSGELFF.

The chain links TRBV5-6 to TRBJ1-2, with D maybe TRBD1 (6 bases). Trimming pared 4 bases from V and 2 bases from J, leaving 15 bases between. Per the germline V gene, CDR1 is SGHDT and CDR2 is YYEEEE. The CDR3 runs 15 residues. For the CDR3, the DNA is TGTGCCAGCAGCGTTCGAAGGACAGCAAACTATGGCTACACCTTC. Its protein is CASSVRRTANYGYTF. Combining the CDR3 with reference TRBV5-6 and TRBJ1-2 gives the whole variable domain DAGVTQSPTHLIKTRGQQVTLRCSPKSGHDTVSWYQQALGQGPQFIFQYYEEEERQRGNFPDRFSGHQFPNYSSELNVNALLLGDSALYLCASSVRRTANYGYTFGSGTRLTVV.

V gene TRBV30 combines with J gene TRBJ1-1; no reliable D call. With 3 bases removed from V and 0 bases from J, the gap between germline ends came to 14 bases. CDR1 and CDR2 from the germline V gene are GTSNPN and SVGIG (reference sequence). The CDR3 loop spans 15 amino acids. The CDR3 DNA reads TGTGCCTGGAGGCGGGAACGGGCAGTGAACACTGAAGCTTTCTTT. It yields the protein CAWRRERAVNTEAFF.

The gene calls are TRBV6-6 and TRBJ1-4; the D gene is possibly TRBD1 (5 bases). The V and J ends lost 6 bases and 3 bases respectively, with 17 bases between them. The length of the CDR3 is 16 residues. Germline CDR1 and CDR2: MNHNY and SVGAGI (reference sequence). The CDR3 region has the DNA TGTGCCAGCAGGGGGGGTCATCGGGGGTCTAATGAAAAACTGTTTTTT. Translated: CASRGGHRGSNEKLFF.

A single count supports this clone. The genes are TRBV29-1 and TRBJ2-3, with D possibly TRBD1 on 5 matching bases. This CDR3 is built from 11 residues. The V end lost 6 bases, the J end lost 7 bases, and 11 bases lay between the germline ends. Germline loops: CDR1 SQVTM, CDR2 ANQGSEA. CDR3 in DNA: TGCAGCGTGGGGCAGGGAAATACGCAGTATTTT. It specifies CSVGQGNTQYF.

Remarks on this clone: Other DNA sequences from this sample encode an identical CDR3 as well. This sequence joins TRBV2 and TRBJ2-7; 9 bases map to TRBD1. The V and J ends lost 6 bases and 4 bases, in that order; junction bases with no gene match: 13. This CDR3 region has 16 residues. Germline V gives CDR1 SNHLY, CDR2 FYNNEI. This CDR3 is CASRDRGVLSSYEQYF. CDR3 nucleotides: TGTGCCAGCAGGGACAGGGGAGTATTGAGTTCATACGAGCAGTACTTC.

As for this clone: The junction shows a germline mismatch at one end, possibly a read error. The genes are TRBV6-6 and TRBJ2-7; D is uncertain. The CDR3 covers 13 residues. Germline CDR1 is MNHNY and CDR2 is SVGAGI (reference sequence). The CDR3 here is CASTYAGSYEQYF. CDR3 DNA: TGTGCCAGCACTTACGCAGGTTCCTACGAGCAGTACTTC.

The CDR3: CASSLEGSAVETQYF. In DNA, the CDR3 is TGCGCCAGCAGCTTGGAAGGCTCGGCGGTAGAGACCCAGTACTTC. V and J are TRBV5-1 and TRBJ2-5, with D unresolved. This CDR3 has 15 residues. V was pared by 0 bases and J by 4 bases, with 13 bases between. CDR1 and CDR2 (germline): SGHRS, YFSETQ.

The chain has TRBV5-1 and TRBJ2-5; 8 positions match TRBD2. Germline CDR1 is SGHRS and CDR2 is YFSETQ. V was clipped by 4 bases and J by 5 bases; unmatched bases: 10. The CDR3 length is 15 residues. Here the CDR3 DNA reads TGCGCCAGCAGCCCATACTCGGGACTAGGGGAGACCCAGTACTTC. Protein product: CASSPYSGLGETQYF.